This T cell receptor (beta chain) was identified in a study of cytomegalovirus exposure and HLA in healthy donors. Study-level results: Reported performance of the classifier showed diagnosis of cytomegalovirus status with high specificity and sensitivity.

Primers: 60 Vbeta forward and 13 Jbeta reverse. Assay used: immunoSEQ multiplex PCR; TCRdb lists only in-frame clones, some missing. This table holds 150,000 to 200,000 clones, around 81% found once. The germline CDR1 and CDR2 sequences are SGHNT and YENEEA. There are 14 residues in the CDR3. Trimming took 7 bases from V and 5 from J; bases not matched to a gene: 10. On this clone itself: As yet, its antigen is unknown.

Material: PBMCs. The clonotype was recovered from a woman aged 40 to 50 in good health and CMV-seronegative. The chain joins TRBV11-3 to TRBJ2-5; TRBD2 aligns across 7 bases. For the CDR3, the DNA is TGTGCCAGCACTCGACGGGGGGAGCGGGAGACCCAGTACTTC. Translation gives CASTRRGERETQYF.